Described below is a single TCR beta chain sequence and its context. The clone's antigen remains unknown. The cohort was made up of 500 to 850 healthy bone marrow donors. Cohort members were all nominally healthy when sampled, although unrecorded immune exposures were likely present. The donor was CMV seropositive and belonged to the group of 250 to 300 seropositive cohort members. Each donor provided a peripheral blood sample, and peripheral blood mononuclear cells were used for TCR beta sequencing. The Qiagen DNeasy Blood Extraction Kit was used to extract genomic DNA from the blood cell samples. The source of the sample is a study of cytomegalovirus exposure and HLA in healthy donors (dated by TCRdb to between 2016 and 2019). For the study in its entirety: An earlier analysis of a few hundred of the donors reported 276 Gb of sequence data and 117 million unique TCR beta sequences obtained from roughly 170 million T cells. An early release covering roughly 640 HLA-typed donors comprised roughly 300 gigabases of sequencing data and roughly 85 million unique TCR sequences. The genetic ancestry cluster associated with self-reported Caucasian donors included roughly four fifths of the 300 to 450 genotyped donors. The study aimed to test whether signatures of past pathogen exposure could be identified by cataloging public T cell receptors. The study used immunosequencing to profile the T cell repertoires of several hundred subjects and linked those repertoires to cytomegalovirus serostatus. In addition to the first cohort of about 650 subjects, a separate validation cohort of about 120 different subjects was used. The study combined high-throughput TCR immunosequencing, statistical association of individual TCRs with disease status, and machine learning to predict cytomegalovirus infection status. A later analysis re-analyzed previously published TCR beta repertoires from about 730 donors and added high-resolution HLA genotyping to study TCR occurrence patterns. Rather than using new phenotypic data, the later analysis identified candidate immune exposures from TCR beta sequences and from how often those sequences occurred across donors. An earlier analysis of some 500 of the donors used high-throughput TCR beta sequencing to judge whether each TCR beta V gene segment behaved as functional or pseudogenic. Donor age, sex, ethnicity and CMV serostatus were compiled together with the repertoire data. A later genetic analysis used genome-wide SNP genotypes for about three fifths of the roughly 700 donors, treating that subset as a discovery cohort. Every repertoire in the discovery cohort had been generated on one and the same sequencing platform. HLA typing included class I and class II loci at four-digit resolution. The number of donors typed differed by locus, with roughly 629-640 for A, B, C, DRB1 and DQB1, over 500 for DQA1, 600 to 610 for DPA1, and approximately 470 for DPB1. A few DR-DQ haplotypes were handled as single units for association and clustering because linkage in the cohort was strong. Across approximately 400 genotyped donors of the cohort, an average of about 250,000 unique TCR beta nucleotide sequences per donor were sequenced, and roughly 17% of those sequences were non-productive.

The receptor library was made with the immunoSEQ multiplex PCR assay. For the multiplex PCR, a mixture combining 60 forward primers for TCR Vbeta segments and 13 reverse primers for TCR Jbeta segments was used. The CDR3 region of rearranged TCR beta genes was amplified from genomic DNA by a multiplex PCR assay. Amplified TCR beta libraries were sequenced as 87-base-pair reads on the Illumina HiSeq System. The original methods were these. Across the 640 or so repertoires, a later analysis counted some 81 million unique TCR beta chains, approximately 12 million of which were shared by at least two donors. To remove PCR and sequencing errors, raw reads were error-corrected and collapsed into unique sequences using a nearest-neighbor algorithm that merged closely related sequences. Alignment of CDR3 sequences to IMGT reference sequences was used to assign V, D and J gene segments. For a sequence to be retained, at least a six-nucleotide match to both a V gene segment and a J gene segment was required. A rearrangement counted as productive if the CDR3 had no stop codons and remained in frame with V and J, and every other rearrangement counted as non-productive. CDR3 was defined by IMGT convention, running from the second conserved V-encoded cysteine to the conserved J-encoded phenylalanine. Sequences without an unambiguous match to a single V gene segment were excluded from the earlier analysis of several hundred of the donors. In an earlier analysis of 500 to 750 of the donors, V segments were called functional above 56.7% productive rearrangements and were called segregating when the between-donor standard deviation exceeded 5%. To diagnose cytomegalovirus status from the catalog of TCR beta chain sequences, a statistical classification framework was built. In a later analysis, V and J genes were assigned by comparing TCR nucleotide sequences against IMGT/GENE-DB human TR gene sequences. Using the TCRdist pipeline, a later analysis assigned CDR3 sequences along with most-parsimonious VDJ recombination scenarios. In a later analysis, each TCR beta chain was defined by its CDR3 amino acid sequence together with its V-gene family, and reads lacking a unique V-gene family were excluded. In a later analysis, around 600 highly shared, low-generation-probability nucleotide sequences were removed to address suspected cross-contamination and a sequencing artifact. In a later analysis, a clonal expansion index was calculated for each public chain from normalized within-repertoire ranks of inferred template counts. A later analysis computed generation probabilities with a VDJ recombination model fitted to out-of-frame rearrangements, and checked the results against IGoR. In a later analysis, hypergeometric tests were used to score TCR-TCR, TCR-HLA and TCR-CMV co-occurrence, with a repertoire-size bias correction applied to TCR pairs. To estimate false discovery rates, a later analysis permuted the HLA or CMV assignments 20 times. A later analysis grouped co-occurring TCRs with DBSCAN, adding TCRdist sequence similarity when clustering within HLA-allele-positive subsets. Co-occurrence clustering excluded repertoires with fewer than 30,000 or more than 120,000 public chains, plus five with anomalous nucleotide sharing. TCRdb limited this immuneACCESS table to in-frame rearrangements with V and J called. A share of clones is missing; checked studies link under half to unresolved V genes, and the rest is unexplained. V, J and clone size are taken as reported in that table, and D and trimming were inferred from the DNA itself. The sample has around 53,000 clones on record. The ten largest clones capture about 6.1% of the sample.

Looking up the germline V gene yields CDR1 MNHNS and CDR2 SASEGT. The CDR3, cysteine through phenylalanine, is 15 amino acids long. Of the read, only the CDR3 DNA is kept; its 45 bases are in frame from base 1. A distance of 17 bases separates the germline ends of V and J, which lose 7 bases and 4 bases respectively. Overall study outcomes, separate from this receptor: CMV serostatus was the only immune exposure information available for the cohort. Across donors, most TCR sequences were observed very rarely, whereas some public TCRs were present in many individuals. V-gene and J-gene trimming of TCR beta chains was associated with a missense DCLRE1C variant in a later genetic analysis, and the association was replicated in an independent cohort. A further reported finding was that TCR beta sequences accurately predicted the HLA-A and HLA-B alleles for most subjects in the first cohort. Compared with equally common non-associated chains, HLA-associated TCR beta chains in a later analysis were more clonally expanded and had lower generation probabilities. Correlated functional status among segregating V segments might be attributable to linkage disequilibrium, but an unknown experimental factor could not be ruled out. The earlier analysis of a few hundred of the donors excluded 15 to 20 rarely observed V segments, including chromosome 9 orphons, because counts were too low. In this cohort, only TCR beta chains were sequenced, and detectable features were limited by the absence of alpha or paired-chain data. At a false discovery rate of 0.05, a later analysis linked under 20,000 TCR beta sequences to specific HLA alleles. The study listed 164 TCR beta chains as associated with cytomegalovirus. Some IMGT-functional V segments, including TRBV6-2 and TRBV6-3, could not be distinguished by the 87-base-pair reads and were therefore excluded. A group of highly shared sequence variants was considered likely to be a technical artifact of the sequencing pipeline. In an earlier analysis of under 600 of the donors, most TCR beta V segments were observed in productive rearrangements about 87% or about 30% of the time, broadly matching IMGT annotations. Because HLA typing was unavailable for some donors at each locus, only the typed subset was used in association tests. In vitro tests confirmed that a few of the cytomegalovirus-associated TCR beta chains recognize cytomegalovirus antigens. When HLA alleles, especially DR and DQ, strongly co-occurred, attributing TCR associations to individual alleles was difficult. According to a later analysis, most CMV-associated TCR beta chains appeared to be HLA-restricted, and the HLA associations seemed to be driven largely by CMV exposure. According to the authors, the approach could potentially be generalized to other disease states and immunological phenotypes. Several of the top co-occurrence clusters appeared to be linked to parvovirus B19, influenza, CMV and Epstein-Barr virus, according to a later analysis. According to a later genetic analysis, donors in an Asian-associated ancestry cluster had fewer N-insertions in productive TCRs than the approximately 630-donor mean. According to a later analysis, TCR association rates differed among HLA loci, with DRB1 alleles showing the most associated TCRs and HLA-C alleles showing the fewest. Roughly uniform sequencing depth across donors was assumed in presence/absence analyses, although this assumption may not hold. The classifier was reported to diagnose cytomegalovirus status with high specificity and sensitivity in both the original and validation cohorts.

The chain is made from TRBV6-1 and TRBJ1-5, with the D gene not clear enough to name. Sequenced input: PBMCs. The sequence derives from a male donor in good health and CMV-seropositive. Here is the DNA: TGTGCCAGCAAAGAAGAGGCGACCCCTAATCAGCCCCAGCATTTT. Protein translation: CASKEEATPNQPQHF.